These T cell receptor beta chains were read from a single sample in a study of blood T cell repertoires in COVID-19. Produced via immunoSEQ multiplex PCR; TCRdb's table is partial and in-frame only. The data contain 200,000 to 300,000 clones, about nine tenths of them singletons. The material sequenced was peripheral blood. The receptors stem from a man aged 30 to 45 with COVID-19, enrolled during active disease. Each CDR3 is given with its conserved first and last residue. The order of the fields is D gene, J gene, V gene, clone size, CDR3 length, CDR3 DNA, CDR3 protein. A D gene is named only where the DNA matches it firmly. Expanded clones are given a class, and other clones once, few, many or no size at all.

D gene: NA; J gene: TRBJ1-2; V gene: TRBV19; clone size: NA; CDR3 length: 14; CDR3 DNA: TGTGCCAGCGCATTGTTTAGGGGTAACTATGGCTACACCTTC; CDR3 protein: CASALFRGNYGYTF
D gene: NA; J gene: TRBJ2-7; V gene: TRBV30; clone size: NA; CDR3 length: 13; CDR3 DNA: TGTGCCTGGGGCCCCGGGTCCGTCGACGAGCAGTACTTC; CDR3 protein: CAWGPGSVDEQYF
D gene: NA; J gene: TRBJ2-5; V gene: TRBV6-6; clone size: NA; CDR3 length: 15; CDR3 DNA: TGTGCCAGCAGTTACAAGGGGGATCGAGGGAGGGACCAGTACTTC; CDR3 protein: CASSYKGDRGRDQYF
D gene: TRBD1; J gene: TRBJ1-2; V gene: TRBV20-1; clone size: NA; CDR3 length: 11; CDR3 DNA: TGCAGTGCTGGACAGGGGTATGGCTACACCTTC; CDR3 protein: CSAGQGYGYTF
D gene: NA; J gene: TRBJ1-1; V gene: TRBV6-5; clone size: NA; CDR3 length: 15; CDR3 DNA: TGTGCCAGCAGTTACGGGGCAGACAGGAACACTGAAGCTTTCTTT; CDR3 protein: CASSYGADRNTEAFF
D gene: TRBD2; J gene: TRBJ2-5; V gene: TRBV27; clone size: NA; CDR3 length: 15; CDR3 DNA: TGTGCCAGCAGTCTAGGGGGACTAGGGGAAGAGACCCAGTACTTC; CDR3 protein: CASSLGGLGEETQYF
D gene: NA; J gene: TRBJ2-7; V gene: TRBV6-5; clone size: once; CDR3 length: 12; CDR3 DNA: TGTGCCAGCGAGTGGTCCTCCTACGAGCAGTACTTC; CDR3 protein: CASEWSSYEQYF
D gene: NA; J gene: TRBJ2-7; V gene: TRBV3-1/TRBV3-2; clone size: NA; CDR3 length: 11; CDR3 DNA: TGTGCCAGCAGCCCCGTTTACGAGCAGTACTTC; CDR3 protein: CASSPVYEQYF
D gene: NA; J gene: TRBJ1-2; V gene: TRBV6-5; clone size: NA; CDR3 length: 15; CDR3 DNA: TGTGCCAGCTGCCCCCACCAACTATCAAACCTGGGCTACACCTTC; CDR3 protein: CASCPHQLSNLGYTF
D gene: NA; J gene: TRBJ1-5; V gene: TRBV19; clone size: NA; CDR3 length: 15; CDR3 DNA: TGTGCCAGTAGTATAGTAAGGGGGATATTGGAGCCCCAGCATTTT; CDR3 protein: CASSIVRGILEPQHF
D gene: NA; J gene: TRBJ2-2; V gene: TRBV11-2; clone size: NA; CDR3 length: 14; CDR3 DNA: TGTGCCAGCAGCTTTTTAGGGGAAACCGGGGAGCTGTTTTTT; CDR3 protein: CASSFLGETGELFF
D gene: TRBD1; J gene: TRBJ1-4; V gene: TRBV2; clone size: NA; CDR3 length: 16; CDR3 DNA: TGTGCCAGCAGCCGACCCCGGACAGGGTACAATGAAAAACTGTTTTTT; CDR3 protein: CASSRPRTGYNEKLFF
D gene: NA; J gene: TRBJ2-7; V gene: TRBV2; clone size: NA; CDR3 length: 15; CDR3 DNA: TGTGCCAGCAGCCTAGAAAGGATAGGGGGAGACGAGCAGTACTTC; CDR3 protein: CASSLERIGGDEQYF
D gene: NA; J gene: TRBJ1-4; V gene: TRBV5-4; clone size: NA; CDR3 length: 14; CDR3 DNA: TGTGCCAGCAGCTTGGCGGCAACTAATGAAAAACTGTTTTTT; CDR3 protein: CASSLAATNEKLFF
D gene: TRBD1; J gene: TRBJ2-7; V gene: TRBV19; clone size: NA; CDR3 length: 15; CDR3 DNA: TGTGCCAGTAGTATAGACGACAGGGGGCACTACGAGCAGTACTTC; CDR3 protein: CASSIDDRGHYEQYF
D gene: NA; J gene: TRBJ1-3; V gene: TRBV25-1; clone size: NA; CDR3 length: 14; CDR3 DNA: TGTGCCAGCAGCGAGGTCGGGTATAGAAACACCATATATTTT; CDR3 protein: CASSEVGYRNTIYF
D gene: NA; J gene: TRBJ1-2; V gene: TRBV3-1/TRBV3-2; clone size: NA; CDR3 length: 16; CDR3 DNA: TGTGCCAGCAGCCAAGGGCAGGGTGTGAAGGGCTATGGCTACACCTTC; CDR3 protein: CASSQGQGVKGYGYTF
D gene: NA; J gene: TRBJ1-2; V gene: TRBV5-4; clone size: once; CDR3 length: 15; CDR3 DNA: TGTGCCAGCAGGAACGCCCCCGCGGGGGACTATGGCTACACCTTC; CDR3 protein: CASRNAPAGDYGYTF
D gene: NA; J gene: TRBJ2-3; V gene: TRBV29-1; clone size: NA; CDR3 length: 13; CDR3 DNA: TGCAGCGTTAAGACTAGATTCACAGATACGCAGTATTTT; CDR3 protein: CSVKTRFTDTQYF
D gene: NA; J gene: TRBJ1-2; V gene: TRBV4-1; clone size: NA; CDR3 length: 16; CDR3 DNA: TGCGCCAGCAGCCAAGTTGCCAGGGTGAGGAACTATGGCTACACCTTC; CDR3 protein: CASSQVARVRNYGYTF
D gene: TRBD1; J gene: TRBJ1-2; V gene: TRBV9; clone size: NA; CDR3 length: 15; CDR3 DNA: TGTGCCAGCAGCGTAGACGGGACAGATCGCTATGGCTACACCTTC; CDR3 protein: CASSVDGTDRYGYTF
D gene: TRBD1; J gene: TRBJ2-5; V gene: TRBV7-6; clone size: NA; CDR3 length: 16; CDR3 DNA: TGTGCCAGCAGCCCAGACCGGGACAGGCTTCAAGAGACCCAGTACTTC; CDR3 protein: CASSPDRDRLQETQYF
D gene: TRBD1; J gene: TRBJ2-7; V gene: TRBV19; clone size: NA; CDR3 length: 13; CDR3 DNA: TGTGCCAGTTCCGACAGGGGTGTGAGCGAGCAGTACTTC; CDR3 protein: CASSDRGVSEQYF
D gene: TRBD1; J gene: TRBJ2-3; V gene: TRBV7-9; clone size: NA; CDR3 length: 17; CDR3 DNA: TGTGCCAGCAGCCCACCGGCCCCGACAGGGAGCACAGATACGCAGTATTTT; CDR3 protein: CASSPPAPTGSTDTQYF
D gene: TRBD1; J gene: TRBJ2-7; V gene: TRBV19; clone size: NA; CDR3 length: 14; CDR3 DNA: TGTGCCAGTAGCCCAAGACAGGGTGCCTACGAGCAGTACTTC; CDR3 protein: CASSPRQGAYEQYF
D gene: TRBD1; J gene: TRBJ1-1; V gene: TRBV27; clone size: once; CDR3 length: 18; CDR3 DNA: TGTGCCAGCAGTTTATCCGGCAGGGACAGGCCCTTGAACACTGAAGCTTTCTTT; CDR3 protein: CASSLSGRDRPLNTEAFF
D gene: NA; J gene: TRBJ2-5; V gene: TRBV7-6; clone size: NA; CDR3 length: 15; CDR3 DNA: TGTGCCAGCAGCTTGACAGGCAATCCGAAAGAGACCCAGTACTTC; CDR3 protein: CASSLTGNPKETQYF
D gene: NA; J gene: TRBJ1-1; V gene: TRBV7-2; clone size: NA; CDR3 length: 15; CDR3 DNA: TGTGCCAGCAGCTTAGCCGGGGGGGTTGGTACTGAAGCTTTCTTT; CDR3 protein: CASSLAGGVGTEAFF
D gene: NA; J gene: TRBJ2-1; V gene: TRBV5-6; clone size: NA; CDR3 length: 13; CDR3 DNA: TGTGCCAGCAGTTCCCGATCGAGCTCAAGCAAGTTCTTC; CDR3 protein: CASSSRSSSSKFF
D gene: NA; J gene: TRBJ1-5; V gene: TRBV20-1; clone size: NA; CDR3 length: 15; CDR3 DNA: TGCAGTGCTAGTAGCTCGGGGGACGGCAATCAGCCCCAGCATTTT; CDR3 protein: CSASSSGDGNQPQHF
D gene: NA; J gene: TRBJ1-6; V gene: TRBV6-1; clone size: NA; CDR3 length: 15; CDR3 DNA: TGTGCCAGCAGTGATTCGTCCCGCTATAATTCACCCCTCCACTTT; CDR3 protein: CASSDSSRYNSPLHF
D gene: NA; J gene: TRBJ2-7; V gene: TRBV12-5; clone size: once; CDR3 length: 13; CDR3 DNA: TGTGCTAGTGGTTCCTCGAGCTCCTACGAGCAGTACTTC; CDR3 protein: CASGSSSSYEQYF
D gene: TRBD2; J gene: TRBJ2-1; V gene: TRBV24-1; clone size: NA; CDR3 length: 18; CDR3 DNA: TGTGCCACCAGTGACTCCCTCACCACTAGCGGGGGGGCCCCTGAGCAGTTCTTC; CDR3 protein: CATSDSLTTSGGAPEQFF
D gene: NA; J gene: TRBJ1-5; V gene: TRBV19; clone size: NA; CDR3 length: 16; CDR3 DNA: TGTGCCAGTAGTATCTCTCAGGACTGGCGCAATCAGCCCCAGCATTTT; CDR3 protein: CASSISQDWRNQPQHF
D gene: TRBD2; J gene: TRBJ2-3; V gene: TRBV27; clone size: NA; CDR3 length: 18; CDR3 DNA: TGTGCCAGCAGTACGACTAGCGGGGGAGGGCCTAGCACAGATACGCAGTATTTT; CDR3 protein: CASSTTSGGGPSTDTQYF
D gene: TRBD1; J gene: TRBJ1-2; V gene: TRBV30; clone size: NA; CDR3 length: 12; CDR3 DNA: TGTGCCTGGAGTGCAACAGGGGTAGGCTACACCTTC; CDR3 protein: CAWSATGVGYTF
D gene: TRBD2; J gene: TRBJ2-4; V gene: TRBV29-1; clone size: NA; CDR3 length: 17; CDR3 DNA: TGCAGCGTTGAAGATTCTGTGGGCGGGAGCCTCAAAAACATTCAGTACTTC; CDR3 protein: CSVEDSVGGSLKNIQYF
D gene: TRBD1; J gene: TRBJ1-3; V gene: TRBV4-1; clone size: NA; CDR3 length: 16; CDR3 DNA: TGCGCCAGCAGCCAAGAACAGGGGTTGACTGGAAACACCATATATTTT; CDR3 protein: CASSQEQGLTGNTIYF
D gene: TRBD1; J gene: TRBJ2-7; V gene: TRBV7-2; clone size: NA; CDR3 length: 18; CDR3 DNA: TGTGCCAGCAGCGCTATGAACGACAGGGAAGTTAGGTCCTACGAGCAGTACTTC; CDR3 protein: CASSAMNDREVRSYEQYF
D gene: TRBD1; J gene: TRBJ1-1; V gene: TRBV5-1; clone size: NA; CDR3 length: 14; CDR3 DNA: TGCGCCAGCAGCCCCAGGGGGCCTCGAACTGAAGCTTTCTTT; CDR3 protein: CASSPRGPRTEAFF
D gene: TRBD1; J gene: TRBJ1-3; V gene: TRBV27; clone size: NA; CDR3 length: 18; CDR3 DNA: TGTGCCAGCAGCGAGAGGGGGACAGGGGCCTTCTCTGGAAACACCATATATTTT; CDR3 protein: CASSERGTGAFSGNTIYF
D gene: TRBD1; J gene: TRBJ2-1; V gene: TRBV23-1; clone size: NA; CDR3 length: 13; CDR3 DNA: TGCGCCAGCAGTCAGAACAGGGGTAATGAGCAGTTCTTC; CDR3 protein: CASSQNRGNEQFF
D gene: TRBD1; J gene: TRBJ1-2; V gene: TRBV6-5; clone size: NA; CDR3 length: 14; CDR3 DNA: TGTGCCAGCACCGCGGACAGGGCGAGGGGTGGCTACACCTTC; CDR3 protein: CASTADRARGGYTF
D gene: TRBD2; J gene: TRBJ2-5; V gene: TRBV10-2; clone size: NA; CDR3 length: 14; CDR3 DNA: TGCGCCAGCAGCATAGCGGGGGGGCAAGAGACCCAGTACTTC; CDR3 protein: CASSIAGGQETQYF
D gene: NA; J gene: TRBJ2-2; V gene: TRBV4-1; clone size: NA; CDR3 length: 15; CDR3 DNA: TGCGCCAGCAGCCAAGACGGGGGGCACACCGGGGAGCTGTTTTTT; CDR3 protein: CASSQDGGHTGELFF
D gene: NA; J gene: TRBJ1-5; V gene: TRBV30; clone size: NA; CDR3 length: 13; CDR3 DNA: TGTGCCTGGAGTGAACAGGGATCAGGCCCCCAGCATTTT; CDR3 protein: CAWSEQGSGPQHF
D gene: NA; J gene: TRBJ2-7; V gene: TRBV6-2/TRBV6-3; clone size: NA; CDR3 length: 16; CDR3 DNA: TGTGCCAGCAGCACTCCGGGGGGCCCTTCCCCCTACGAGCAGTACTTC; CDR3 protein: CASSTPGGPSPYEQYF
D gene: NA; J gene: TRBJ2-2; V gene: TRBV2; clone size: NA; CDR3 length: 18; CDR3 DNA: TGTGCCAGCAGTGTAAGGGGGACCCCGGCCTACAACACCGGGGAGCTGTTTTTT; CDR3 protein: CASSVRGTPAYNTGELFF
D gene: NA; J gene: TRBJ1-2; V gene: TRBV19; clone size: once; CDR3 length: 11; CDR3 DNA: TGTGCCAGTAGCCAGGGTGTAGGCTACACCTTC; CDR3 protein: CASSQGVGYTF
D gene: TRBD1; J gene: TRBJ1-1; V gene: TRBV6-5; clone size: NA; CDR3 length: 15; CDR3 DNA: TGTGCCAGCAGTTACGATTTTGGACAGGGCACTGAAGCTTTCTTT; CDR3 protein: CASSYDFGQGTEAFF
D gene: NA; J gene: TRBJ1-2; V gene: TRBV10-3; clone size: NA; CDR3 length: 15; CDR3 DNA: TGTGCCATCAGTGAGTCTTGGGGCTTCAACTATGGCTACACCTTC; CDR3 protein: CAISESWGFNYGYTF